The clone carrying this TCR beta chain was counted once. What it binds is unknown. The data originate from a study of long-term antiretroviral therapy in people with HIV. Study-level information: The earliest specimens came about a decade ahead of the 2015 immediate-ART recommendation.

General observations from the study: HIV repertoires showed narrower CDR3 length ranges than controls. ART adherence, viral resistance and therapy changes went undocumented.

The CDR3 has 11 amino acids. Germline V lookup: CDR1 SQVTM, CDR2 ANQGSEA. Deletions cut 7 bases from V and 3 bases from J, with 9 bases between. Everyone in the study who had HIV was treated in the United States. immunoSEQ v3.0 was run at survey level. Sequenced by immunoSEQ multiplex PCR; TCRdb stores in-frame clones only, minus some. The data hold a few thousand clones, with 88% observed a single time. This chain links TRBV29-1 with TRBJ1-2; possible D gene TRBD1, 6 bases. The sequence was obtained from a woman in her forties or fifties with HIV. Sequenced material: unsorted PBMCs, taken 1.3 years after starting antiretroviral therapy. In nucleotides, the CDR3 is TGCAGCGCCTACAGGGACTATGGCTACACCTTC. As protein: CSAYRDYGYTF.